This T cell receptor (beta chain) came from a study of cytomegalovirus exposure and HLA in healthy donors. Trimming cost V 4 bases and J 0 bases, with 19 bases left between them. There are 17 residues in the CDR3. Germline CDR1 reads SQVTM; CDR2 reads ANQGSEA. The validation cohort, a group of over a hundred subjects, included the donors and was separate from the roughly 670-subject first cohort. The protocol was immunoSEQ multiplex PCR, while the TCRdb copy is restricted to in-frame clones and leaves out a portion. The table shows fewer than 80,000 clones, with roughly 95% occurring only once. The sample consisted of PBMCs. The chain is built from TRBV29-1 and TRBJ2-1; D unclear. The TCR comes from a woman aged 18-29 years in good health and CMV-seropositive. The CDR3 bases are TGCAGCGTTGCTGGCTTATCCTCCTGGAGCTCCTACAATGAGCAGTTCTTC. It is translated as CSVAGLSSWSSYNEQFF.